This T cell receptor (beta chain) originates from a study of blood T cell repertoires in COVID-19. Across the whole study: The cDNA or gDNA used as material had been derived from T cells, B-cell-depleted T cells, or PBMCs.

Trimming left V 3 bases short and J 2 bases short, with 10 bases between. Germline V gene data show CDR1 as SQVTM and CDR2 as ANQGSEA. This CDR3 comprises 13 residues. In the source study's methods: Reference gene primers were amplified, and this amplification served to estimate nucleated cell counts. Only in-frame clones appear in the TCRdb table, and some are missing; sequencing was by immunoSEQ multiplex PCR. The DNA gave D and trimming, while V, J and clone size come from that table. The sample contains over 350,000 clones, roughly 89% of which appear only once. The sequence derives from a woman under 40 with active or convalescent COVID-19. The chain couples TRBV29-1 to TRBJ1-2, with a weak D call TRBD1 (5 bases). The sample was peripheral blood. CDR3 amino acids: CSVDGAVNYGYTF. The CDR3, as DNA: TGCAGCGTTGATGGGGCAGTCAACTATGGCTACACCTTC.